The 10 T cell receptor beta chains listed next were all sequenced from one sample in a study of T cells after yellow fever vaccination. A single record per CDR3 protein comes from TCRdb applying MiXCR to the 5' RACE reads. Here the sample spans just under 600,000 distinct CDR3 sequences, roughly 13% being singletons. The source material was PBMCs, sampled on the day of the yellow fever booster vaccination. These receptors came from a man in his thirties or forties who received the YFV17D yellow fever vaccine.

The chain combines TRBV5-6 with TRBJ2-1, with TRBD2 matching 12 bases. The CDR3 contains 13 residues. The trim removed 4 bases at V and 15 bases at J, leaving 8 bases unmatched. Germline CDR1 SGHDT, CDR2 YYEEEE. The CDR3 bases are TGTGCCAGCAGCGTACGACTAGCGGGAGATTGGTTCTTC. It encodes CASSVRLAGDWFF.

This clonotype has more than one count but fewer than ten. This chain links TRBV7-2 with TRBJ2-6; D remains ambiguous. The CDR3 has 18 residues. Trimming removed 2 bases at V and 0 bases at J, with 14 bases between. From germline, CDR1 is SGHTA and CDR2 FQGNSA. The CDR3 nucleotides are TGTGCCAGCAGCTTACGCGGCCCGTCGGGCTCTGGGGCCAACGTCCTGACTTTC. It is translated as CASSLRGPSGSGANVLTF.

This clonotype turned up a few times. This chain connects TRBV5-1 to TRBJ1-1, with D uncertain. V shed 4 bases and J shed 3 bases, with 19 bases lying between them. The CDR3 contains 16 residues. CDR1 and CDR2 (germline): SGHRS, YFSETQ. CDR3 coding DNA: TGCGCCAGCAGCATACCCCGGTCCGGGAGCGACACTGAAGCTTTCTTT. Its translation: CASSIPRSGSDTEAFF.

This clonotype was observed a handful of times. This chain uses TRBV7-2 with TRBJ1-6, with D unclear. Germline V gene lookup returns CDR1 SGHTA and CDR2 FQGNSA. The germline V and J ends were trimmed by 3 bases and 10 bases, with 7 bases remaining between them. CDR3 length: 12 residues. This CDR3 reads CASSFGGSPLHF. For the CDR3, the DNA is TGTGCCAGCAGCTTTGGTGGATCACCCCTCCACTTT.

V gene TRBV6-5 combines with J gene TRBJ1-6; D is perhaps TRBD1 (5 bases). This CDR3 comprises 16 residues. The V end lost 0 bases, the J end lost 6 bases, and 12 bases lay between the germline ends. The germline gives CDR1 MNHEY, CDR2 SVGAGI. The CDR3 spells CASSYSGRGPNSPLHF. The CDR3 DNA sequence: TGTGCCAGCAGTTACTCGGGAAGGGGACCTAATTCACCCCTCCACTTT.

This clonotype was observed a few times. The rearrangement uses TRBV14 and TRBJ2-7, with a possible D match to TRBD2 (5 bases). The V gene's germline CDR1 is SGHDN and CDR2 FVKESK. The V and J ends lost 3 bases and 8 bases respectively, with 14 bases between them. CDR3 length equals 13 residues. The CDR3, as DNA: TGTGCCAGCAGCCAGGAAACTAGTCTTAAGCAGTACTTC. It is translated as CASSQETSLKQYF.

This clonotype occurred a few times. The chain is built from TRBV5-4 and TRBJ1-1, with D possibly being TRBD1 (5 bases). V gave up 2 bases and J gave up 6 bases, with 11 bases separating them. There are 13 residues in the CDR3. From germline, CDR1 is SGHNT and CDR2 YYREEE (reference sequence). This chain's CDR3 is CASSFPSRAEAFF. Here the CDR3 DNA reads TGTGCCAGCAGCTTCCCCTCCAGGGCTGAAGCTTTCTTT.

This clonotype was seen only a few times. This chain links TRBV30 with TRBJ2-1; 8 bases agree with TRBD2. The germline V gene encodes CDR1 GTSNPN and CDR2 SVGIG (reference sequence). The CDR3 is 14 amino acids. J gave up 9 bases and V 3 bases, and 10 bases lay outside the gene matches. The chain's CDR3 is CAWRRAGVFGEQFF. In nucleotides, the CDR3 is TGTGCCTGGAGGAGAGCGGGAGTTTTCGGTGAGCAGTTCTTC.

The gene calls are TRBV20-1 and TRBJ2-5, with TRBD2 identical over 7 bases. Germline V gives CDR1 DFQATT, CDR2 SNEGSKA (reference sequence). The junction had 10 bases not matched to a gene; V was cut back by 4 bases and J by 5 bases. The CDR3 extends over 14 amino acids. The CDR3 region has the DNA TGCAGTGCTACAAGCGGGACCTCAGGGGAGACCCAGTACTTC. Encoded protein: CSATSGTSGETQYF.

This clonotype was seen more than once but under ten times. The J gene is TRBJ1-5, the V gene TRBV20-1, with TRBD1 matching 9 bases. Per germline, CDR1 DFQATT and CDR2 SNEGSKA (reference sequence). Trimming took 5 bases from V and 4 from J; bases not matched to a gene: 3. CDR3 length: 13 amino acids. The chain's CDR3 is CSAYGTGNQPQHF. CDR3 DNA sequence: TGCAGTGCTTATGGGACAGGGAATCAGCCCCAGCATTTT.